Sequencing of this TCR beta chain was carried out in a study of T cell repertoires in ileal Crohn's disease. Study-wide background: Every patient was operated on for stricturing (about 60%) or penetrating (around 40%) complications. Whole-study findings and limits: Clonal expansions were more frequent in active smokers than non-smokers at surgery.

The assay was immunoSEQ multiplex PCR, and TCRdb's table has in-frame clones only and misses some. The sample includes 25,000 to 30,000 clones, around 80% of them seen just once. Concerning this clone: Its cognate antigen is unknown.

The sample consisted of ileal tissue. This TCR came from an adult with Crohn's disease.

This CDR3 is CASSSFGNEQFF. CDR3 nucleotide sequence: TGTGCCAGCAGCTCATTCGGGAATGAGCAGTTCTTC. The chain uses TRBV5-4 and TRBJ2-1; D ambiguous. The CDR3 extends over 12 amino acids. Germline V gives CDR1 SGHNT, CDR2 YYREEE (reference sequence). Trimming stripped 3 bases from V and 7 bases from J, with 8 bases between.